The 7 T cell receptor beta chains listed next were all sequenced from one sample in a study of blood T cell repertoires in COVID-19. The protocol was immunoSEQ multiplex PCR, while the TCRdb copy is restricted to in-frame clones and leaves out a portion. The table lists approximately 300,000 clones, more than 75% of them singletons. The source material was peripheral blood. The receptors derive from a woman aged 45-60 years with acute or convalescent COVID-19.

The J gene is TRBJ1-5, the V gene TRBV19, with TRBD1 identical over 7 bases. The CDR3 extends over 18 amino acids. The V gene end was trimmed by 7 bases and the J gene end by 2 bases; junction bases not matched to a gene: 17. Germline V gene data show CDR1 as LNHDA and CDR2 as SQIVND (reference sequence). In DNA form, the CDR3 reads TGTGCCAGTAAAGCCCCCTATTACAGGGGCGGGCGCAATCAGCCCCAGCATTTT. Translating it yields CASKAPYYRGGRNQPQHF.

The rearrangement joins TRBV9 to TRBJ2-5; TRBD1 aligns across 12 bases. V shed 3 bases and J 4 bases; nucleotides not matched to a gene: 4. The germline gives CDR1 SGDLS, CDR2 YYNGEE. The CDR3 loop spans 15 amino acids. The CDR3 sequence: CASSGGTGGGETQYF. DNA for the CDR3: TGTGCCAGCAGCGGAGGGACAGGGGGCGGAGAGACCCAGTACTTC. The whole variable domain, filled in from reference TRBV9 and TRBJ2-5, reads DSGVTQTPKHLITATGQRVTLRCSPRSGDLSVYWYQQSLDQGLQFLIQYYNGEERAKGNILERFSAQQFPDLHSELNLSSLELGDSALYFCASSGGTGGGETQYFGPGTRLLVL.

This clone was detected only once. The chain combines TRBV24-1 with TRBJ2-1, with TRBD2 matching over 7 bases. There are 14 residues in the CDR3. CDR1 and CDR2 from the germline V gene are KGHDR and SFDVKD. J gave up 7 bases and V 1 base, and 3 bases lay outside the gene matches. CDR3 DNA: TGTGCCACCAGTGATTTAGGGACTACTAATGAGCAGTTCTTC. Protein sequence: CATSDLGTTNEQFF.

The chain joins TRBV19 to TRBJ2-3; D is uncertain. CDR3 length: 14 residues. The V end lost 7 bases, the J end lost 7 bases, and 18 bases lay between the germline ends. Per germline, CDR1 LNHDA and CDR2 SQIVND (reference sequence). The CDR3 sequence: CASKAGSVINTQYF. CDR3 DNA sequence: TGTGCCAGTAAGGCAGGTAGTGTGATAAATACGCAGTATTTT.

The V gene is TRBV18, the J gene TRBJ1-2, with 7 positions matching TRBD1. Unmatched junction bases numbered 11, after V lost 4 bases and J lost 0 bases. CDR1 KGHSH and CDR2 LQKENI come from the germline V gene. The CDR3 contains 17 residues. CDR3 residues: CASSHIRDSNANYGYTF. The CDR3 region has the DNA TGTGCCAGCTCACACATCCGGGACAGCAATGCTAACTATGGCTACACCTTC.

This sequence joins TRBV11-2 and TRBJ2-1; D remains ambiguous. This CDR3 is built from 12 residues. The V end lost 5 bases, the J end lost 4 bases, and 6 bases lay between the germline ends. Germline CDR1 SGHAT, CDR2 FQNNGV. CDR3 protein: CASSRLYNEQFF. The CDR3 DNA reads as TGTGCCAGCAGCCGTCTATACAATGAGCAGTTCTTC.

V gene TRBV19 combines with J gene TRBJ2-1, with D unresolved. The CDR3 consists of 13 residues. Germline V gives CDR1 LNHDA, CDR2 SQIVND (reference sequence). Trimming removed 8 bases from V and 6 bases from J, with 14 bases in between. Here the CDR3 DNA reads TGTGCCAGTCTATTCCCTGGGCGCAATGAGCAGTTCTTC. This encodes CASLFPGRNEQFF.